Following are 30 T cell receptor beta chains from one sample sequenced in a study of PD-1 blockade in classical Hodgkin lymphoma. The table came from immunoSEQ multiplex PCR; TCRdb's copy has only in-frame clones and leaves some out. The table lists roughly 100,000 clones, around 89% of them singletons. In every patient, relapse followed autologous stem cell transplantation, while exposure to brentuximab vedotin differed. This sample comprised peripheral blood mononuclear cells (PBMCs), obtained before the second cycle of nivolumab. Source of these receptors: a human donor with classical Hodgkin lymphoma.

The V and J genes are TRBV7-2 and TRBJ2-3, with 13 positions matching TRBD2. Germline CDR1 reads SGHTA; CDR2 reads FQGNSA. Trimming at V came to 5 bases and at J to 2 bases, leaving 13 bases not matched to a gene. This CDR3 region has 19 residues. Written as DNA, the CDR3 is TGTGCCAGCAGCCCCTCCAGGGAACTAGCGGGGGGGTACACAGATACGCAGTATTTT. It yields the protein CASSPSRELAGGYTDTQYF.

This clone came up a few times. This chain uses TRBV6-1 with TRBJ2-3, with a possible D match to TRBD2 (7 bases). V was clipped by 11 bases and J by 2 bases, with 17 bases between them. This CDR3 spans 14 amino acids. In germline, CDR1 is MNHNS, CDR2 SASEGT. This CDR3 is CASDGGTHTDTQYF. CDR3 DNA: TGTGCCTCCGACGGGGGGACACACACAGATACGCAGTATTTT.

The chain recombines TRBV5-1 with TRBJ1-5; 10 bases fit TRBD1. CDR3 size: 14 residues. CDR1 SGHRS and CDR2 YFSETQ come from the germline V gene. V dropped 4 bases and J dropped 4; count of bases not matched to a gene: 2. The CDR3, as DNA: TGCGCCAGCAGCCAGGGACAGGGGAATCAGCCCCAGCATTTT. It is translated as CASSQGQGNQPQHF.

The chain recombines TRBV19 with TRBJ2-3; no reliable D call. CDR3 length: 14 amino acids. CDR1 and CDR2 from the germline V gene are LNHDA and SQIVND (reference sequence). V lost 1 base and J lost 0, with 5 bases in between. CDR3 coding DNA: TGTGCCAGTAGTATAGGGCAAAGCACAGATACGCAGTATTTT. Amino acids: CASSIGQSTDTQYF.

This chain links TRBV21-1 with TRBJ2-2; the D call of TRBD1 is as the table states it, not checked on the DNA. TRBV21-1 counts as a pseudogene. The CDR3 has 17 residues. The CDR3 loop is CASSKDATGGLGGELFF. CDR3 sequence (DNA): TGTGCCAGCAGCAAAGATGCGACAGGGGGCCTTGGCGGGGAGCTGTTTTTT.

This chain uses TRBV2 with TRBJ2-1; D is tentatively TRBD1 or TRBD2 (5 bases each). With 1 base removed from V and 6 bases from J, the gap between germline ends came to 13 bases. This CDR3 comprises 15 residues. CDR1 and CDR2 (germline): SNHLY, FYNNEI. The CDR3 bases are TGTGCCAGCAGTGAAGGGGGGACCCTAATCAATGAGCAGTTCTTC. Translating gives CASSEGGTLINEQFF. The whole variable domain, remainder taken from reference TRBV2 and TRBJ2-1, is EPEVTQTPSHQVTQMGQEVILRCVPISNHLYFYWYRQILGQKVEFLVSFYNNEISEKSEIFDDQFSVERPDGSNFTLKIRSTKLEDSAMYFCASSEGGTLINEQFFGPGTRLTVL.

V is TRBV12-5 and J is TRBJ1-5; TRBD1 is a possible D gene (5 bases). V lost 1 base and J 2 bases, leaving 9 bases between the germline ends. The CDR3 contains 15 residues. The V gene's germline CDR1 is LGHNT and CDR2 FRNRAP. The CDR3 spells CASGLDGTGNQPQHF. Here the CDR3 DNA reads TGTGCTAGTGGTTTGGACGGGACGGGCAATCAGCCCCAGCATTTT.

The chain carries TRBV7-9 and TRBJ2-3; tentative D call: TRBD1 (5 bases). The germline V and J ends were trimmed by 2 bases and 4 bases, with 13 bases remaining between them. CDR1 is SEHNR and CDR2 is FQNEAQ in the germline V gene (reference sequence). The CDR3 runs 15 residues. The CDR3 sequence: CASSLMGPTSDTQYF. The CDR3 DNA follows: TGTGCCAGCAGCTTAATGGGGCCTACCTCAGATACGCAGTATTTT.

In DNA form, the CDR3 reads TGTGCCAGCAGCTTGACCCCCGGAGAGCAGTACTTC. The encoded protein is CASSLTPGEQYF. The gene calls are TRBV5-6 and TRBJ2-7; D gene uncertain. The CDR3 totals 12 residues. V lost 1 base and J 7 bases, leaving 9 bases between the germline ends. Germline CDR1 is SGHDT and CDR2 is YYEEEE. Full variable domain (remainder filled in from reference TRBV5-6 and TRBJ2-7): DAGVTQSPTHLIKTRGQQVTLRCSPKSGHDTVSWYQQALGQGPQFIFQYYEEEERQRGNFPDRFSGHQFPNYSSELNVNALLLGDSALYLCASSLTPGEQYFGPGTRLTVT.

Details on this clone: Other DNA variants within this sample encode the same CDR3. V and J are TRBV30 and TRBJ1-2; D gene ambiguous. Trimming removed 2 bases from V and 8 bases from J, with 9 bases in between. The CDR3 has 11 residues. CDR1 and CDR2 from the germline V gene are GTSNPN and SVGIG (reference sequence). The CDR3 here is CAWSPGGGYTF. DNA of the CDR3: TGTGCCTGGAGTCCGGGTGGAGGCTACACCTTC. The full variable domain, with the rest looked up from reference TRBV30 and TRBJ1-2, is SQTIHQWPATLVQPVGSPLSLECTVEGTSNPNLYWYRQAAGRGLQLLFYSVGIGQISSEVPQNLSASRPQDRQFILSSKKLLLSDSGFYLCAWSPGGGYTFGSGTRLTVV.

J is TRBJ1-1 and V is TRBV4-3; TRBD1 is a possible D gene (6 bases). This CDR3 region has 16 residues. The V gene's germline CDR1 is LGHNA and CDR2 YSLEER. V lost 0 bases and J lost 5, with 16 bases in between. Written as DNA, the CDR3 is TGCGCCAGCAGCCAAGATCTGGGAAGGGGGGGAACTGAAGCTTTCTTT. Its translation is CASSQDLGRGGTEAFF.

The J gene is TRBJ2-7, the V gene TRBV6-9; D is possibly TRBD2 (5 bases). V lost 7 bases to trimming and J lost 5 bases, with 21 bases between them. This CDR3 comprises 15 residues. Germline V gene data show CDR1 as MNHGY and CDR2 as SVAAGI. CDR3 nucleotide sequence: TGTGCCAGCACCCTGGCGCCCCTAACTAGGGACGAGCAGTACTTC. Residues: CASTLAPLTRDEQYF.

A remark on this clone: The same CDR3 also results from other DNA sequences found in this sample. Written as DNA, the CDR3 is TGTGCCAGCAGCAAAGTGGTGCGAGGGAATTCACCCCTCCACTTT. Protein: CASSKVVRGNSPLHF. The chain carries TRBV21-1 and TRBJ1-6. TRBV21-1 has pseudogene status. The CDR3 covers 15 residues.

The rearrangement joins TRBV28 to TRBJ2-1, with 14 nucleotides matching TRBD2. The germline gives CDR1 MDHEN, CDR2 SYDVKM. This CDR3 has 16 amino acids. V was pared by 5 bases and J by 8 bases, with 8 bases of the junction left unmatched. The CDR3 is CASSRSGTSGGHEQFF. The CDR3 DNA is TGTGCCAGCAGTCGTTCCGGGACTAGCGGGGGACATGAGCAGTTCTTC.

The J gene is TRBJ1-2, the V gene TRBV19; weak D call: TRBD1 (5 bases). The CDR3 sequence is 16 residues long. Looked up from germline, CDR1 is LNHDA and CDR2 is SQIVND (reference sequence). The V end was cut by 6 bases, the J end by 0 bases, with 17 bases between. Written as DNA, the CDR3 is TGTGCCAGTAGCCTCGGGACGGCTCCACCTAACTATGGCTACACCTTC. Protein: CASSLGTAPPNYGYTF.

This clone appeared a single time. This chain connects TRBV6-6 to TRBJ1-5, with D possibly TRBD1 on 6 matching bases. Germline CDR1 and CDR2: MNHNY and SVGAGI (reference sequence). This CDR3 has 15 residues. Trimming took off 7 bases at V and 0 bases at J, with 13 bases between the two ends. The CDR3 region is CASKQGFLSNQPQHF. CDR3 sequence (DNA): TGTGCCAGCAAGCAGGGGTTCCTTAGCAATCAGCCCCAGCATTTT.

The genes are TRBV27 and TRBJ1-4; 8 nucleotides agree with TRBD1. Germline V gene sequence: CDR1 MNHEY, CDR2 SMNVEV (reference sequence). The ends lost 6 bases at V and 6 bases at J; junction bases unmatched: 9. The CDR3 is made up of 15 amino acids. The CDR3 loop is CASSPRSGGDEKLFF. DNA of the CDR3: TGTGCCAGCAGCCCTAGGTCAGGGGGCGATGAAAAACTGTTTTTT.

The chain has TRBV19 and TRBJ1-1; D unclear. Germline V lookup: CDR1 LNHDA, CDR2 SQIVND (reference sequence). The CDR3 extends over 14 amino acids. V was trimmed by 7 bases and J by 5 bases, leaving 17 bases between them. The CDR3 DNA sequence: TGTGCCAGTAAAGACACGGCAGAGGATACTGAAGCTTTCTTT. Amino acids: CASKDTAEDTEAFF.

The chain has TRBV6-6 and TRBJ1-5; D remains unclear. Germline CDR1 and CDR2: MNHNY and SVGAGI (reference sequence). The CDR3 consists of 13 residues. Trimming stripped 6 bases from V and 6 bases from J, with 12 bases between. The CDR3 loop is CASRYAERQPQHF. CDR3 sequence (DNA): TGTGCCAGCAGATATGCCGAACGTCAGCCCCAGCATTTT.

This sequence joins TRBV6-5 and TRBJ1-3; tentatively, D is TRBD1 (6 bases). Trimming took 2 bases from V and 3 from J, leaving 11 bases between them. CDR1 and CDR2 (germline): MNHEY, SVGAGI. The CDR3 covers 15 residues. Written as DNA, the CDR3 is TGTGCCAGCAGTTACGGGGGGCAAGGTGGAAACACCATATATTTT. Translated: CASSYGGQGGNTIYF.

The V gene is TRBV27, the J gene TRBJ1-2; D might be TRBD1 (5 bases). The CDR3 has 13 residues. Germline lookup yields CDR1 MNHEY and CDR2 SMNVEV (reference sequence). Trimming stripped 3 bases from V and 4 bases from J, with 9 bases between. The chain's CDR3 is CASSFAGLYGYTF. The CDR3 DNA reads TGTGCCAGCAGTTTTGCAGGGCTCTATGGCTACACCTTC.

The chain employs TRBV11-1 and TRBJ2-3, with 7 bases matching TRBD1. Germline CDR1 and CDR2: SGHAT and FQDESV (reference sequence). The trim removed 4 bases at V and 0 bases at J, leaving 7 bases unmatched. CDR3 length: 16 amino acids. For the CDR3, the DNA is TGTGCCAGCAGCTCTTGGGGACAGACTAGCACAGATACGCAGTATTTT. It yields the protein CASSSWGQTSTDTQYF. The full variable domain, in which reference TRBV11-1 and TRBJ2-3 provide the parts outside the CDR3, is EAEVAQSPRYKITEKSQAVAFWCDPISGHATLYWYRQILGQGPELLVQFQDESVVDDSQLPKDRFSAERLKGVDSTLKIQPAELGDSAMYLCASSSWGQTSTDTQYFGPGTRLTVL.

This clone was detected only once. V gene TRBV6-6 combines with J gene TRBJ1-6; D unresolved. Germline values: CDR1 MNHNY, CDR2 SVGAGI (reference sequence). The V gene lost 6 bases and the J gene lost 5 bases, with 17 bases spanning the gap. CDR3 length equals 16 residues. CDR3 in amino acids: CASSKDHTPNNSPLHF. DNA for the CDR3: TGTGCCAGCAGCAAAGATCACACCCCGAATAATTCACCCCTCCACTTT.

The V call is TRBV13, the J call TRBJ2-5, with D possibly being TRBD2 (6 bases). Trimming took off 3 bases at V and 2 bases at J, with 10 bases between the two ends. There are 14 residues in the CDR3. Per germline, CDR1 PRHDT and CDR2 FYEKMQ (reference sequence). CDR3: CASSLGLKQETQYF. The CDR3 DNA is TGTGCCAGCAGCTTGGGACTTAAGCAAGAGACCCAGTACTTC.

This chain links TRBV2 with TRBJ1-5; a possible D gene is TRBD1 (5 bases). CDR1 is SNHLY and CDR2 is FYNNEI in the germline V gene. Between the trimmed V and J ends, which lost 3 bases and 0 bases, there was a span of 9 bases. The CDR3 is 15 amino acids. CDR3 in amino acids: CASSDTGYSNQPQHF. The CDR3 region has the DNA TGTGCCAGCAGTGACACAGGATATAGCAATCAGCCCCAGCATTTT.

This clone turned up a few times. This rearrangement joins TRBV7-8 to TRBJ2-1; D perhaps matches TRBD1 (7 bases). Germline CDR1 is SGHVS and CDR2 is FQNEAQ. V gave up 8 bases and J gave up 1 base, with 15 bases separating them. The CDR3 length is 15 residues. The CDR3 region is CASSRGDGSYNEQFF. The CDR3 DNA reads TGTGCCAGCTCCAGGGGGGACGGGTCCTACAATGAGCAGTTCTTC.

J is TRBJ2-1 and V is TRBV5-6; possible D gene TRBD1, 5 bases. CDR1 and CDR2 from the germline V gene are SGHDT and YYEEEE. The CDR3 runs 15 residues. Trimming left V 5 bases short and J 2 bases short, with 14 bases between. CDR3 coding DNA: TGTGCCAGCAGTTCAGAGACAGCAGCCTACAATGAGCAGTTCTTC. This encodes CASSSETAAYNEQFF.

This chain uses TRBV27 with TRBJ1-3; D gene ambiguous. The germline V gene encodes CDR1 MNHEY and CDR2 SMNVEV (reference sequence). Trimming pared 5 bases from V and 0 bases from J, leaving 8 bases between. This CDR3 is built from 14 residues. CDR3 loop: CASSPQYSGNTIYF. CDR3 nucleotide sequence: TGTGCCAGCAGTCCCCAGTACTCTGGAAACACCATATATTTT.

This chain joins TRBV27 and TRBJ1-2; D uncertain. CDR1 and CDR2 (germline): MNHEY, SMNVEV (reference sequence). The CDR3 sequence is 15 residues long. Trimming removed 3 bases from V and 0 bases from J, with 11 bases in between. The CDR3 DNA reads TGTGCCAGCAGTTTCTTTGTGGGTGCTAACTATGGCTACACCTTC. Encoded protein: CASSFFVGANYGYTF.

The chain recombines TRBV5-5 with TRBJ1-3, with D uncertain. The CDR3 is 12 amino acids. The ends were cut back, 2 bases at V and 6 bases at J, with 6 bases in the middle. In germline, CDR1 is SGHKS, CDR2 YYEKEE (reference sequence). The CDR3 DNA reads TGTGCCAGCAGCTTTGAGGCAAACACCATATATTTT. It specifies CASSFEANTIYF.